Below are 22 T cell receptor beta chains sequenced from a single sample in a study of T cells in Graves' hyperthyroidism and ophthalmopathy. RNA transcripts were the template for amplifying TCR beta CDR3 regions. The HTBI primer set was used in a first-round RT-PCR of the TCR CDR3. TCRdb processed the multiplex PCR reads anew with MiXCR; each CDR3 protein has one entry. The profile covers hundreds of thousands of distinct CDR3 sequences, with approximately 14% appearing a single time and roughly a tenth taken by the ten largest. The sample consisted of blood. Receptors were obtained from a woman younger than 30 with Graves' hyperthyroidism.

CDR3: CSARSPLAGGTTGELFF. The CDR3 DNA reads as TGCAGTGCTAGATCCCCATTAGCGGGAGGGACGACCGGGGAGCTGTTTTTT. The V gene is TRBV20-1, the J gene TRBJ2-2; 11 nucleotides match TRBD2. The CDR3 runs to 17 residues. The V segment lost 2 bases and the J segment 5 bases; nucleotides outside the gene matches: 10. Germline V gene data show CDR1 as DFQATT and CDR2 as SNEGSKA (reference sequence).

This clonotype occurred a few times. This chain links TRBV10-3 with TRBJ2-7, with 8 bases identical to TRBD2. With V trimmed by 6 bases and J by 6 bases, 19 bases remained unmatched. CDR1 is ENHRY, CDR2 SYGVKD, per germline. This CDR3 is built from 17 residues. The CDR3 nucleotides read TGTGCCATCAGCCACCGTGGCCCACTAGCGGAAGGGGGCGAGCAGTACTTC. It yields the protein CAISHRGPLAEGGEQYF.

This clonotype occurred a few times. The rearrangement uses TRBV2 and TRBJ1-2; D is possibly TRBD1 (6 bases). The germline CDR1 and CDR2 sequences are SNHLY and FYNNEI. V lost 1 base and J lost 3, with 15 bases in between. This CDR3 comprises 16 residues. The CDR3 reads CASSEVDSLVHYGYTF. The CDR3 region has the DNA TGTGCCAGCAGTGAAGTGGACAGCTTAGTTCACTATGGCTACACCTTC.

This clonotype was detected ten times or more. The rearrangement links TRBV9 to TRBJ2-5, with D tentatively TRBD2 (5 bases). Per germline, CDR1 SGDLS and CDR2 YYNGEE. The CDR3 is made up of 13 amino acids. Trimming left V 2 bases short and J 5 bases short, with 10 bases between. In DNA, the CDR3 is TGTGCCAGCAGCGTGTCCGGGGAGGAGACCCAGTACTTC. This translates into CASSVSGEETQYF.

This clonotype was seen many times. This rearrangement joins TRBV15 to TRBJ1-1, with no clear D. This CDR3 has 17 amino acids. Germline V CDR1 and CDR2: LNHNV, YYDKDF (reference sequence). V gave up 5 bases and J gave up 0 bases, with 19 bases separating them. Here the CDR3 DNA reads TGTGCCACCAGCGGCCTCGGGGTAGTGAAGTTGAACACTGAAGCTTTCTTT. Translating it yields CATSGLGVVKLNTEAFF.

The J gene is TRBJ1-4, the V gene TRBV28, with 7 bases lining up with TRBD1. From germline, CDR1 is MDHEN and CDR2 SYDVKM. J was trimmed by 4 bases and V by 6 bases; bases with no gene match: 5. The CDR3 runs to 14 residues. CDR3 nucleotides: TGTGCCAGCAGATGGACAGGCCTTAATGAAAAACTGTTTTTT. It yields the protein CASRWTGLNEKLFF.

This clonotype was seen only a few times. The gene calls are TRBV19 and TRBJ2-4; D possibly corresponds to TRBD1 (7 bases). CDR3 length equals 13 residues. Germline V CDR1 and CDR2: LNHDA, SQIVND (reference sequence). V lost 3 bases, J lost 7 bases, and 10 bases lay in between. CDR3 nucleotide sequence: TGTGCCAGTAGTATCCAGGGGGGTAACATTCAGTACTTC. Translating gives CASSIQGGNIQYF.

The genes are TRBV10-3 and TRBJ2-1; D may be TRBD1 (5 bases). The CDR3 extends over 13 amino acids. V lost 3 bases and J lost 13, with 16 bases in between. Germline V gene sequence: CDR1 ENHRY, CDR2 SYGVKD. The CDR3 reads CAISEQDIDFQFF. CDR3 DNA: TGTGCCATCAGTGAACAGGACATAGACTTTCAGTTCTTC.

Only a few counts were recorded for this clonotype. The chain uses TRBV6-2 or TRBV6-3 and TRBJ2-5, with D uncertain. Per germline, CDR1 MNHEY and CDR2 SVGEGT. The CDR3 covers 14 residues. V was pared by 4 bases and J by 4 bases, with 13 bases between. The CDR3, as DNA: TGTGCCAGCAGTTTTCGGTATGTGAGAGAGACCCAGTACTTC. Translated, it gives CASSFRYVRETQYF.

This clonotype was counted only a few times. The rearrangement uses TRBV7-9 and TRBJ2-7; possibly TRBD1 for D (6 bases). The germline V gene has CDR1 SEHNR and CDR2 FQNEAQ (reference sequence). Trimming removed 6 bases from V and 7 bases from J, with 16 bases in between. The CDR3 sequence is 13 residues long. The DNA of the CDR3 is TGTGCCAGCAGGCAATCAGGGGCCGAGGAGCAGTACTTC. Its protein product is CASRQSGAEEQYF.

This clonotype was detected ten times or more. In nucleotides, the CDR3 is TGTGCCAGCAGTTCCGGGACAGGGGAGGTGGCAGCGCAGTATTTT. Its translation: CASSSGTGEVAAQYF. V usage is TRBV27 and J usage is TRBJ2-3, with 10 bases matching TRBD1. J was trimmed by 10 bases and V by 4 bases; bases with no gene match: 11. The length of the CDR3 is 15 residues. CDR1 and CDR2 from the germline V gene are MNHEY and SMNVEV (reference sequence).

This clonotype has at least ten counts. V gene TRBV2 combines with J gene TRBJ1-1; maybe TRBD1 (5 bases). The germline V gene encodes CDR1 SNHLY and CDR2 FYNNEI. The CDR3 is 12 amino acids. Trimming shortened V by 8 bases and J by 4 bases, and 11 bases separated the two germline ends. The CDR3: CASQTGPTEAFF. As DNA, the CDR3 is TGTGCCAGCCAAACAGGACCCACTGAAGCTTTCTTT.

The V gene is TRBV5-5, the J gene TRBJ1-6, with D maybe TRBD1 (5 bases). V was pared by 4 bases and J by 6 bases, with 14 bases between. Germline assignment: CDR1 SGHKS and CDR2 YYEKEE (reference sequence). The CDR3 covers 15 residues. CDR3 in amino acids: CASSPGTPGNSPLHF. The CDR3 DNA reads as TGTGCCAGCAGCCCCGGGACCCCTGGTAATTCACCCCTCCACTTT.

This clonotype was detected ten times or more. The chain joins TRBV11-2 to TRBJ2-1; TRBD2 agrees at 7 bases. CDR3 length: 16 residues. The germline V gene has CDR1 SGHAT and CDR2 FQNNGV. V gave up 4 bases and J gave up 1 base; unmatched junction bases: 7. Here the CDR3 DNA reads TGTGCCAGCAGCTACGAGCGGGGTCGGTCCTACAATGAGCAGTTCTTC. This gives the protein CASSYERGRSYNEQFF.

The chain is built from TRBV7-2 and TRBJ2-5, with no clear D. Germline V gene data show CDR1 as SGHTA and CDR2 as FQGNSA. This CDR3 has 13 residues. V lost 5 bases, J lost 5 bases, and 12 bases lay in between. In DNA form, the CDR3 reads TGTGCCAGCAGCCACTCACGTGGGGAGACCCAGTACTTC. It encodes CASSHSRGETQYF.

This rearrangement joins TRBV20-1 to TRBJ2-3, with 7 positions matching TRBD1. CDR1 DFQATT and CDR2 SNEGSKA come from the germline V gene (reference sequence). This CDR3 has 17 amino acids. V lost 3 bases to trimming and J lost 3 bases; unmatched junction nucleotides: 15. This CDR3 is CSASNLNRGSHTDTQYF. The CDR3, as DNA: TGCAGTGCTAGCAACCTAAACAGGGGAAGCCATACAGATACGCAGTATTTT.

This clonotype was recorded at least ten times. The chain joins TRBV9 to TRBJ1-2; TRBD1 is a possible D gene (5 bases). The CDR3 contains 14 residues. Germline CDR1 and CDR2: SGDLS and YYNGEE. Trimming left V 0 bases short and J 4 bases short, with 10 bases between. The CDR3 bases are TGTGCCAGCAGCGTAGGGGACTTACTCTATGGCTACACCTTC. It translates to CASSVGDLLYGYTF.

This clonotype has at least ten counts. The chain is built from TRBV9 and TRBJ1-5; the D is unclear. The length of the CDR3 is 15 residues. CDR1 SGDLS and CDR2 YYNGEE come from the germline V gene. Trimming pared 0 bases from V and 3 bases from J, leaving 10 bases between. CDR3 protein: CASSVEGLHNQPQHF. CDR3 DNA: TGTGCCAGCAGCGTAGAAGGACTGCACAATCAGCCCCAGCATTTT.

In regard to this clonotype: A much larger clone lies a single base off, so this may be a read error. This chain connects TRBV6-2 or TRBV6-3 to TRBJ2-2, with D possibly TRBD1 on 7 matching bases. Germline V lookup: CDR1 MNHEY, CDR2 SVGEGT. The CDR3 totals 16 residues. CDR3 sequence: CASSSLRGTNTGGLFF. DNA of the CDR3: TGTGCCAGCAGCTCCCTCAGGGGGACGAACACCGGGGGGCTGTTTTTT.

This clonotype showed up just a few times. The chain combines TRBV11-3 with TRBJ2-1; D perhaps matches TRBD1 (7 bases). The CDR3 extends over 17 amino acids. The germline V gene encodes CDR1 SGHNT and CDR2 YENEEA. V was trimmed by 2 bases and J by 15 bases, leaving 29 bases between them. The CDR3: CASSLHRGGGGDGQPFF. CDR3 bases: TGTGCCAGCAGCTTACACAGGGGAGGCGGTGGAGATGGACAGCCGTTCTTC.

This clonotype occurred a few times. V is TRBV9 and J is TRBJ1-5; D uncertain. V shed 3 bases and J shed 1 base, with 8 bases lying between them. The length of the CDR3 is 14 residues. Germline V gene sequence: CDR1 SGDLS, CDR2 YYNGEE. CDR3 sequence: CASSDDESNQPQHF. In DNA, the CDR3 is TGTGCCAGCAGCGACGATGAGAGCAATCAGCCCCAGCATTTT. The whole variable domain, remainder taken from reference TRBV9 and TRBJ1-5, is DSGVTQTPKHLITATGQRVTLRCSPRSGDLSVYWYQQSLDQGLQFLIQYYNGEERAKGNILERFSAQQFPDLHSELNLSSLELGDSALYFCASSDDESNQPQHFGDGTRLSIL.

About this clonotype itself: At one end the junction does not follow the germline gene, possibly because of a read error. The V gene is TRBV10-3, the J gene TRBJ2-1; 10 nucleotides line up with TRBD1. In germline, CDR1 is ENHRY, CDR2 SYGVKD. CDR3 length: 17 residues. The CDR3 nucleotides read TGTGTCATCAGTGACCCGGGGGACAGGGGTTCCTACAATGAGCAGTTCTTC. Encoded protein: CVISDPGDRGSYNEQFF.